Listed below are T cell receptor beta chains from one sample, sequenced in a study of T cells after yellow fever vaccination. TCRdb processed the 5' RACE reads anew with MiXCR; each CDR3 protein has one entry. The sample consists of 300,000 or so distinct CDR3 sequences, roughly 8% of them appearing once. This material consisted of PBMCs, taken roughly 47 days after the first yellow fever vaccination. The origin of the receptors is a man aged 18 to 30 who received the YFV17D yellow fever vaccine. CDR3s include the opening cysteine and the closing phenylalanine or tryptophan. A D gene is named only where the DNA matches it firmly. A clone size is listed for some rows: how often the clone was seen (once, few, many), or a class if it is expanded.

length	V	size	D	J	DNA	CDR3
13	TRBV7-9	few	TRBD1	TRBJ2-5	TGTGCCAGCAGTCCAAACAGGGGCGAGACCCAGTACTTC	CASSPNRGETQYF
12	TRBV6-5	many	.	TRBJ1-1	TGTGCCAGCAGTCAGGGACCCATTGAAGCTTTCTTT	CASSQGPIEAFF
15	TRBV20-1	few	TRBD1	TRBJ1-5	TGCAGTGCTCCAACAGGGGGCTGGGGCAATCAGCCCCAGCATTTT	CSAPTGGWGNQPQHF
12	TRBV4-1	.	.	TRBJ2-2	TGCGCCAGCAGCCAACCTGTCGGGGAGCTGTTTTTT	CASSQPVGELFF
14	TRBV7-9	.	.	TRBJ1-2	TGTGCCAGCACCCGAGGGGCCCTCAACTATGGCTACACCTTC	CASTRGALNYGYTF
13	TRBV2	few	TRBD1	TRBJ1-2	TGTGCCAGCAGTATTGGACAGGGCAGAGGTAACACCTTC	CASSIGQGRGNTF
15	TRBV5-1	few	.	TRBJ2-5	TGCGCCAGCAGTCCTTTATCTGGGGCGAGGGAGACCCAGTACTTC	CASSPLSGARETQYF
17	TRBV1	many	.	TRBJ1-1	TGCACCAGCAGCCAAGAGATCGTCGGGGAGGTCTTGTCTGAAGCTTTCTTT	CTSSQEIVGEVLSEAFF
16	TRBV3-1	.	TRBD1	TRBJ1-2	TGTGCCAGCAGCCCTGGAACCGGGACAGGGGACTATGGCTACACCTTC	CASSPGTGTGDYGYTF
14	TRBV10-1	few	TRBD2	TRBJ2-2	TGCGCCAGCACTAGCGGGGGTGACACCGGGGAGCTGTTTTTT	CASTSGGDTGELFF
14	TRBV12-3/TRBV12-4	many	TRBD2	TRBJ2-1	TGTGCCAGCGGGGGACTAGCGGGATACAATGAGCAGTTCTTC	CASGGLAGYNEQFF
18	TRBV20-1	.	TRBD2	TRBJ2-6	TGCAGTGCTAGCGGGGGGGCAGGCTTTAGCTCTGGGGCCAACGTCCTGACTTTC	CSASGGAGFSSGANVLTF
17	TRBV20-1	.	.	TRBJ2-2	TGCAGTGCTACGACCAGGTCACTGGTAACGAACACCGGGGAGCTGTTTTTT	CSATTRSLVTNTGELFF
13	TRBV20-1	few	.	TRBJ2-3	TGCAGTGCTAATCGGGGGTCTACAGATACGCAGTATTTT	CSANRGSTDTQYF
15	TRBV6-4	.	TRBD2	TRBJ2-1	TGTGCCAGCAGTGACGGCCTAGCGGATTACAATGAGCAGTTCTTC	CASSDGLADYNEQFF
17	TRBV20-1	.	.	TRBJ1-1	TGCAGTGCTAGAGCCTATCTAAAGGGTGGGCAGAACACTGAAGCTTTCTTT	CSARAYLKGGQNTEAFF
13	TRBV12-3/TRBV12-4	few	TRBD1	TRBJ2-1	TGTGCCAGCAGTTTCCAGGACAGGGTCGAGCAGTTCTTC	CASSFQDRVEQFF
12	TRBV7-2	many	.	TRBJ2-3	TGTGCCAGCAGCTGGGGCAGAGATACGCAGTATTTT	CASSWGRDTQYF
13	TRBV19	.	.	TRBJ2-2	TGTGCCAGTAGTATTCGACAGACCGGGGAGCTGTTTTTT	CASSIRQTGELFF
15	TRBV4-1	.	.	TRBJ2-7	TGCGCCAGCAGCCAGGCTGGACGGGGGACCGAGGAGCAGTACTTC	CASSQAGRGTEEQYF
17	TRBV2	.	TRBD1	TRBJ1-2	TGTGCCAGAGAGTACCGGGACAGAATCACCGGGAACTATGGCTACACCTTC	CAREYRDRITGNYGYTF
15	TRBV6-1	few	.	TRBJ1-1	TGTGCCAGCACTCCAGGGGCGCCGGATCCCACTGAAGCTTTCTTT	CASTPGAPDPTEAFF